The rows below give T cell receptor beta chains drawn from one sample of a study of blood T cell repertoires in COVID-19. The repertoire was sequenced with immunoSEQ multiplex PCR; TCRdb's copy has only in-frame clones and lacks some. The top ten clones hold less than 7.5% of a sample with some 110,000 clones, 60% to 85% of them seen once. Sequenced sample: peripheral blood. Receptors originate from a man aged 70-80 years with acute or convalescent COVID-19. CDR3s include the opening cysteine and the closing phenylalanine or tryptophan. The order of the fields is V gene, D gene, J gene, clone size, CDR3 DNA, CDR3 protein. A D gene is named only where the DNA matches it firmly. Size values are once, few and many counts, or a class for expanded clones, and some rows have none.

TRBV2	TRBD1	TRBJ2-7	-	TGTGCCAGCAGTGGGAACAGGGGAGCCTACGAGCAGTACTTC	CASSGNRGAYEQYF
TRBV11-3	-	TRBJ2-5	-	TGTGCCAGCAGCCCCGGAGGGGTGACCCAAGAGACCCAGTACTTC	CASSPGGVTQETQYF
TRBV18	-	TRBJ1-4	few	TGTGCCAGCTCACCACTCAATCAGGGTGCAACTAATGAAAAACTGTTTTTT	CASSPLNQGATNEKLFF
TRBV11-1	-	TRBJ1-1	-	TGTGCCAGCAGCCGTCGTACGAGCGCGCTAAACACTGAAGCTTTCTTT	CASSRRTSALNTEAFF
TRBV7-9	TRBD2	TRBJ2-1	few	TGTGCCAGCAGCATTCCGACTATAGCGGGGGCCTACAATGAGCAGTTCTTC	CASSIPTIAGAYNEQFF
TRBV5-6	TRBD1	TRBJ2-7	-	TGTGCCAGCAGCTCATTTTTAAGTGGATGGGACAGGGGGACCTACGAGCAGTACTTC	CASSSFLSGWDRGTYEQYF
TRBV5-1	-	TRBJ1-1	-	TGCGCCAGCAGCTTGGTTCAGGGAAAAACTGAAGCTTTCTTT	CASSLVQGKTEAFF
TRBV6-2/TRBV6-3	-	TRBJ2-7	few	TGTGCCAGCAGTGCGGCGGGGTCGGGGGTGACCTACGAGCAGTACTTC	CASSAAGSGVTYEQYF
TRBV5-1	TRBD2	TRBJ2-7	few	TGCGCCAGCAGCTTGGTTAGCGGGGGGAACTACGAGCAGTACTTC	CASSLVSGGNYEQYF
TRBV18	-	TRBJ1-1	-	TGTGCCAGCTCACCACAGCCCGTGGGTAGCATAATGAACACTGAAGCTTTCTTT	CASSPQPVGSIMNTEAFF
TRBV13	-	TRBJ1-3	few	TGTGCCAGCAGACGTACCCCCTCAAGGACGGAGGATTTT	CASRRTPSRTEDF
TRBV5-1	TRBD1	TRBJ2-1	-	TGCGCCAGCAGCTTGAACAGGGGATACAATGAGCAGTTCTTC	CASSLNRGYNEQFF
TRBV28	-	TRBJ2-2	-	TGTGCCATCGGGGGACCGAACACCGGGGAGCTGTTTTTT	CAIGGPNTGELFF
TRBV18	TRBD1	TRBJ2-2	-	TGTGCCAGCTCACTCGGGGGACAGGGGACGACCGGGGAGCTGTTTTTT	CASSLGGQGTTGELFF
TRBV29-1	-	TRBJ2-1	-	TGCAGCGTCGCGTCCGTGACAGGAAACAATGAGCAGTTCTTC	CSVASVTGNNEQFF
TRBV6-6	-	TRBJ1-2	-	TGTGCCAGCAGTTCCCCTCAGTATGGCTACACCTTC	CASSSPQYGYTF
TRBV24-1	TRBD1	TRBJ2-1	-	TGTGCCACCAGTGTGGGACAGGGGGCGGGGGAGCAGTTCTTC	CATSVGQGAGEQFF
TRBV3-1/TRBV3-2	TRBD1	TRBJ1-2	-	TGTGCCAGCAGCCAAGATTGGGGGGCAGGGGGCCAGTTTGGCTACACCTTC	CASSQDWGAGGQFGYTF
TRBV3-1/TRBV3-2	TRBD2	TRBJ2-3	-	TGTGCCAGCAGTCCCGCTAGCGGGGCTACAGATACGCAGTATTTT	CASSPASGATDTQYF
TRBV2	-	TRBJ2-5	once	TGTGCCAGCACTCGGGGGACTGAGACCCAGTACTTC	CASTRGTETQYF
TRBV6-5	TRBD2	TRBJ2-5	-	TGTGCCAGCAGCTCCCTAGCGGGGGGCGGAGAGACCCAGTACTTC	CASSSLAGGGETQYF
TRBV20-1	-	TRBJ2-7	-	TGCAGTGCTCCCTGGCTTTACGAGCAGTACTTC	CSAPWLYEQYF
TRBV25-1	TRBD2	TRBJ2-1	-	TGTGCCAGCAGCCTAGCGGGAGACTCCTACAATGAGCAGTTCTTC	CASSLAGDSYNEQFF
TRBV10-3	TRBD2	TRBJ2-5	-	TGTGCCATCAGTCCTTCCCCTGTAGCGGGGGAAGAGACCCAGTACTTC	CAISPSPVAGEETQYF
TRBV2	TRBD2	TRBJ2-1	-	TGTGCCAGCGGGGGACTAGCGGGTTATGAGCAGTTCTTC	CASGGLAGYEQFF
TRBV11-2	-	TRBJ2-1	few	TGTGCCAGCAGCTGGCTAATGGCGGATAACTACAATGAGCAGTTCTTC	CASSWLMADNYNEQFF
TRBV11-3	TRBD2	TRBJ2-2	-	TGTGCCAGCAGCCCCCGGACTAGCCCGAACACCGGGGAGCTGTTTTTT	CASSPRTSPNTGELFF
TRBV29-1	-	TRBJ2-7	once	TGCAGCGTTGAAGGCCAGGGCGAAGCCTACGAGCAGTACTTC	CSVEGQGEAYEQYF
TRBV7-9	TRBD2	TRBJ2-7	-	TGTGCCAGCAGCTTACCTAGCGGGGGCGGCGAGCAGTACTTC	CASSLPSGGGEQYF
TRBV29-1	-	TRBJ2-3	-	TGCAGCGTTGCGGGGGGCTACAGGACAGATACGCAGTATTTT	CSVAGGYRTDTQYF
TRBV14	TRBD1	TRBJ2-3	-	TGTGCCAGCAGCCAAAGCTGGGACAGAGATAGCACAGATACGCAGTATTTT	CASSQSWDRDSTDTQYF
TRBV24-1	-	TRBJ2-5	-	TGTGCCACCAGTGATCCCGGGGACTCCCTTCCTTGGACCCAGTACTTC	CATSDPGDSLPWTQYF
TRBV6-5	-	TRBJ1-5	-	TGTGCCAGTCACAGGGATAGCAATCAGCCCCAGCATTTT	CASHRDSNQPQHF
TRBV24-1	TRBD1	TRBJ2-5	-	TGTGCCACCAGTGACCGTCGGGACAGCCAAGAGACCCAGTACTTC	CATSDRRDSQETQYF
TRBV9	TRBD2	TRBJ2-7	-	TGTGCCAGCAGCGTGACGTCTAGCGGTAACTCCTACGAGCAGTACTTC	CASSVTSSGNSYEQYF
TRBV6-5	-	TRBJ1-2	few	TGTGCCAGCAGTTACTCGATGGGAGAAAACTATGGCTACACCTTC	CASSYSMGENYGYTF
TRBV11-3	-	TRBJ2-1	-	TGTGCCAGCAGCTTTACAGGGGCGGGGAATGAGCAGTTCTTC	CASSFTGAGNEQFF
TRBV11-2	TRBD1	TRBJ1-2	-	TGTGCCAGCAGCTTCACAGACAGGGAGGGCTACACCTTC	CASSFTDREGYTF
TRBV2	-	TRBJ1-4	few	TGTGCCAGCAGTCGGGGGATGGGCGAAAAACTGTTTTTT	CASSRGMGEKLFF
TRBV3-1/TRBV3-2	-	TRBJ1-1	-	TGTGCCAGCAGCCCCCAGGGTGACACTGAAGCTTTCTTT	CASSPQGDTEAFF
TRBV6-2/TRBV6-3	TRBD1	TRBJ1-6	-	TGTGCCAGCAGCCCGACCGGGACAGGGGATTCACCCCTCCACTTT	CASSPTGTGDSPLHF
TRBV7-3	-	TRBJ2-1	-	TGTGCCAGCAGCTTACTACCCCTAGCAGGATTGGGAAACAATGAGCAGTTCTTC	CASSLLPLAGLGNNEQFF